This T cell receptor (beta chain) was observed in a study of identical twins' blood T cells (dated by TCRdb to about 2013). In terms of the full investigation: Around 50 million Illumina reads were obtained across roughly 12 libraries, of which six were alpha-chain libraries and six were beta-chain libraries. Using next-generation sequencing, the study compared the TCR alpha and beta chain repertoires of three pairs of monozygous twins to assess how genetics influences repertoire formation. Overall study results and their limits: The count of CDR3 clonotypes shared by two donors depended mainly on the product of the two donors' cloneset sizes, and twins did not clearly depart from this trend. Among the most abundant TCRbeta clonotypes, every donor shared more CDR3 sequences with her own twin than with unrelated donors. V gene usage was reported to be markedly more similar within twin pairs than between unrelated donors, even among non-selected out-of-frame TCRbeta clonotypes. The study stated that the proposed role of the TCRalpha J segment in MHC recognition during thymic selection needs to be validated by independent studies. Because the twins were reared together, environmental influences could not be ruled out as the explanation for twin similarity.

This clonotype showed up many times. Its antigen is still unknown. Base-call qualities are not available, and no considerably larger clone is one nucleotide away. From the cysteine up to the phenylalanine, the CDR3 has a length of 14 residues. The read is trimmed to its CDR3 DNA, 42 bases read in frame from base 1. CDR1 and CDR2 are drawn from the germline V gene (reference sequence): DFQATT, SNEGSKA. The V end loses 0 bases and the J end loses 2 bases, and a stretch of 8 bases separates them. The donors were six healthy women who made up three monozygous twin pairs. All three twin pairs had been reared together, and it was thought likely that the same infectious agents and vaccines had been met by these twin pairs. RNA was isolated from peripheral blood mononuclear cells and used to prepare TCR cDNA libraries. Library preparation employed 5' RACE. Sequencing instrument: Illumina Genome Analyzer IIx. RNA-based TCR cDNA libraries were prepared by a previously described protocol with several modifications. To prevent cross-contamination, sample-specific barcodes were added to both ends of each TCR cDNA library during cDNA synthesis and amplification. The authors' analysis ran thus. Between about 95,000 and nearly 500,000 clonotypes were identified per individual, with about 2 to 4 million CDR3-containing reads per library. Reads with improper barcode index combinations were discarded, and clonesets were then built for each library with the MiTCR software. During the assembly of CDR3 clonotypes by MiTCR, low-quality reads were filtered or rescued and PCR and sequencing errors were corrected. Artificial out-of-frame clonotypes were mapped to in-frame sequences, with one indel allowed in the CDR3, and then removed. Similarity in V and J gene usage between donors was calculated as the Jensen-Shannon divergence divided by the mean entropy. The public reads were run again by TCRdb, first through fastp at Q25 and then through MiXCR, and only productive beta chains were kept. Rows are combined by CDR3 protein, so each entry shows the most common genes and DNA. What appears here as the V and J calls and clone size reflects TCRdb's work, not the paper's. This sample gives hundreds of thousands of distinct CDR3 sequences in total; 25% to 35% of them show up just once. The ten biggest clones cover around 5.6% of the sample.

The source of this sequence is a woman aged 18-50 years in good health. Recombination connected TRBV20-1 to TRBJ1-5; TRBD1 might be the D gene, on 5 matching bases. Material for sequencing was PBMCs. This receptor carries the CDR3 CSARDLGGNQPQHF. The nucleotide sequence reads TGCAGTGCTAGAGATCTGGGGGGCAATCAGCCCCAGCATTTT.